This T cell receptor beta chain derives from a study of blood T cells in healthy people across ages. Germline V lookup: CDR1 SQVTM, CDR2 ANQGSEA. This CDR3 is 11 amino acids long. V was shortened by 3 bases and J by 7 bases, with 9 bases between the two germline ends. Primed by a sample-barcoded 5' primer and a J-beta primer mix, a second PCR proceeded for 7 to 11 cycles. Template switching added a 12-random-nucleotide identifier to every cDNA molecule. TCRdb reprocessed the 5' RACE reads with MiXCR, giving one entry per CDR3 protein. The data contain 1.2 million to 1.5 million distinct CDR3 sequences, roughly 59% of them singletons.

This chain connects TRBV29-1 to TRBJ1-1, with D perhaps TRBD1 (5 bases). The sequence derives from a man in his late teens or twenties in good health. The sequenced sample consisted of blood. CDR3 sequence (DNA): TGCAGCGTTGAGGCCCAGGGTGAAGCTTTCTTT. This encodes CSVEAQGEAFF.